These T cell receptor beta chains were read from a single sample in a study of graft-versus-host responses after intestinal transplantation. Clones were read by immunoSEQ multiplex PCR, and TCRdb kept only the in-frame ones, dropping some. The repertoire consists of under 90,000 clones, with approximately 90% occurring once and the leading ten covering around 0.69%. The sample was PBMCs, taken 98 days after intestinal transplantation. These receptors all come from a human patient who received an intestinal transplant, so some T cells may come from the graft donor. The CDR3 runs from the conserved cysteine through the conserved F or W. Each record gives: V gene, D gene, clone size, J gene, CDR3 protein, CDR3 DNA. D genes are given only for firm matches. A clone size is listed for some rows: how often the clone was seen (once, few, many), or a class if it is expanded.

V: TRBV28
D: TRBD1
size: once
J: TRBJ2-2
CDR3: CASRQGAGELFF
DNA: TGTGCCAGCCGACAGGGGGCCGGGGAGCTGTTTTTT

V: TRBV4-2
D: .
size: .
J: TRBJ1-1
CDR3: CASSQASKNTEAFF
DNA: TGTGCCAGCAGCCAAGCGAGCAAGAACACTGAAGCTTTCTTT

V: TRBV11-2
D: TRBD1
size: .
J: TRBJ2-5
CDR3: CASSLDDRGKTQYF
DNA: TGTGCCAGCAGCTTAGATGACAGGGGAAAGACCCAGTACTTC

V: TRBV5-4
D: .
size: .
J: TRBJ2-1
CDR3: CASSTLAVEGHEQFF
DNA: TGTGCCAGCAGCACCCTAGCAGTTGAGGGCCATGAGCAGTTCTTC

V: TRBV5-4
D: .
size: .
J: TRBJ2-3
CDR3: CASSFSGSSTDTQYF
DNA: TGTGCCAGCAGCTTCAGCGGCTCTAGCACAGATACGCAGTATTTT

V: TRBV27
D: TRBD1
size: .
J: TRBJ1-4
CDR3: CASRKQTGTGDEKLFF
DNA: TGTGCCAGCAGAAAGCAAACCGGGACAGGAGACGAAAAACTGTTTTTT

V: TRBV27
D: .
size: .
J: TRBJ1-2
CDR3: CASSLYPTGGYTF
DNA: TGTGCCAGCAGTTTATACCCCACGGGCGGCTACACCTTC

V: TRBV18
D: .
size: .
J: TRBJ1-1
CDR3: CASSPGNTEAFF
DNA: TGTGCCAGCTCCCCCGGGAACACTGAAGCTTTCTTT

V: TRBV6-1
D: TRBD1
size: .
J: TRBJ1-2
CDR3: CASSEGGTAFYGYTF
DNA: TGTGCCAGCAGTGAAGGAGGGACAGCCTTTTATGGCTACACCTTC

V: TRBV18
D: .
size: .
J: TRBJ2-1
CDR3: CASSPLSQQGEQFF
DNA: TGTGCCAGCTCACCACTCTCCCAGCAGGGCGAGCAGTTCTTC

V: TRBV5-1
D: TRBD1
size: .
J: TRBJ2-2
CDR3: CASSRPGQMNTGELFF
DNA: TGCGCCAGCAGCCGTCCGGGACAGATGAACACCGGGGAGCTGTTTTTT

V: TRBV7-8
D: TRBD2
size: .
J: TRBJ2-1
CDR3: CASSLVAGRRNEQFF
DNA: TGTGCCAGCAGCTTAGTAGCGGGGCGTAGGAATGAGCAGTTCTTC

V: TRBV14
D: TRBD1
size: .
J: TRBJ2-7
CDR3: CASSQEATGDEQYF
DNA: TGTGCCAGCAGCCAAGAGGCGACAGGGGATGAGCAGTACTTC

V: TRBV7-2
D: .
size: once
J: TRBJ1-4
CDR3: CASSLGTAENEKLFF
DNA: TGTGCCAGCAGCTTAGGGACGGCGGAGAATGAAAAACTGTTTTTT

V: TRBV6-1
D: .
size: few
J: TRBJ1-5
CDR3: CASSSLEPQHF
DNA: TGTGCCAGCAGTAGCTTGGAGCCCCAGCATTTT

V: TRBV28
D: TRBD1
size: .
J: TRBJ2-2
CDR3: CASSSPLDRVDTGELFF
DNA: TGTGCCAGCAGTTCACCTCTTGACAGGGTGGACACCGGGGAGCTGTTTTTT

V: TRBV4-1
D: .
size: .
J: TRBJ2-7
CDR3: CASSQEQLDYEQYF
DNA: TGCGCCAGCAGCCAAGAACAGCTGGACTACGAGCAGTACTTC

V: TRBV6-5
D: TRBD2
size: once
J: TRBJ2-2
CDR3: CASSSTSGSNTGELFF
DNA: TGTGCCAGCAGTTCTACTAGCGGTTCGAACACCGGGGAGCTGTTTTTT

V: TRBV29-1
D: TRBD1
size: .
J: TRBJ1-4
CDR3: CSGTGGNEKLFF
DNA: TGCAGTGGGACAGGGGGTAATGAAAAACTGTTTTTT

V: TRBV6-4
D: .
size: .
J: TRBJ2-2
CDR3: CASSDGEDRTGELFF
DNA: TGTGCCAGCAGTGATGGAGAGGATCGTACCGGGGAGCTGTTTTTT

V: TRBV7-3
D: TRBD2
size: .
J: TRBJ2-3
CDR3: CASSFLAGISDTQYF
DNA: TGTGCCAGCAGCTTCCTAGCGGGAATCTCAGATACGCAGTATTTT

V: TRBV27
D: .
size: once
J: TRBJ1-2
CDR3: CASSLGGQGPPANYGYTF
DNA: TGTGCCAGCAGTTTAGGAGGGCAGGGCCCTCCCGCGAACTATGGCTACACCTTC

V: TRBV5-4
D: TRBD2
size: .
J: TRBJ2-1
CDR3: CASSLAAGGPNNEQFF
DNA: TGTGCCAGCAGCTTGGCCGCGGGAGGGCCTAATAATGAGCAGTTCTTC

V: TRBV6-1
D: TRBD1
size: .
J: TRBJ2-7
CDR3: CASSSDRGGYEQYF
DNA: TGTGCCAGCAGTTCGGACAGGGGAGGGTACGAGCAGTACTTC

V: TRBV5-1
D: TRBD2
size: .
J: TRBJ2-1
CDR3: CASSLGGLNNEQFF
DNA: TGCGCCAGCAGCTTGGGGGGACTAAACAATGAGCAGTTCTTC

V: TRBV5-1
D: TRBD1
size: .
J: TRBJ2-7
CDR3: CASSLRIRDRAYEQYF
DNA: TGCGCCAGCAGCTTAAGAATCCGGGACAGGGCCTACGAGCAGTACTTC

V: TRBV7-9
D: .
size: .
J: TRBJ2-1
CDR3: CASSLNEGPGIHSYNEQFF
DNA: TGTGCCAGCAGCTTAAACGAAGGGCCGGGGATCCACTCCTACAATGAGCAGTTCTTC

V: TRBV7-9
D: TRBD1
size: .
J: TRBJ1-2
CDR3: CASSAGTGIGYGYTF
DNA: TGTGCCAGCAGCGCCGGGACAGGGATCGGCTATGGCTACACCTTC

V: TRBV4-1
D: TRBD2
size: .
J: TRBJ2-5
CDR3: CASSQPTSGANQETQYF
DNA: TGCGCCAGCAGCCAACCAACTAGCGGGGCCAACCAAGAGACCCAGTACTTC

V: TRBV20-1
D: .
size: .
J: TRBJ1-2
CDR3: CIPAGSYTF
DNA: TGCATCCCCGCTGGCAGCTACACCTTC

V: TRBV11-2
D: .
size: .
J: TRBJ2-7
CDR3: CASSAGQPYEQYF
DNA: TGTGCCAGCAGCGCGGGACAGCCCTACGAGCAGTACTTC

V: TRBV5-1
D: .
size: .
J: TRBJ2-1
CDR3: CASSTVQGGEQFF
DNA: TGCGCCAGCAGCACTGTTCAGGGTGGCGAGCAGTTCTTC

V: TRBV21-1
D: .
size: .
J: TRBJ2-3
CDR3: CASSIYRVSDTQYF
DNA: TGTGCCAGCAGCATCTACAGGGTATCAGATACGCAGTATTTT

V: TRBV6-5
D: TRBD2
size: .
J: TRBJ2-5
CDR3: CASSLGLAVGETQYF
DNA: TGTGCCAGCAGTCTCGGACTAGCGGTCGGAGAGACCCAGTACTTC

V: TRBV6-1
D: TRBD2
size: .
J: TRBJ2-5
CDR3: CASRRSREGPETQYF
DNA: TGTGCCAGCAGAAGGTCGCGGGAGGGCCCAGAGACCCAGTACTTC

V: TRBV15
D: TRBD2
size: .
J: TRBJ2-4
CDR3: CATSREEAGGLAKNIQYF
DNA: TGTGCCACCAGCAGAGAGGAAGCGGGGGGGCTAGCCAAAAACATTCAGTACTTC

V: TRBV5-1
D: .
size: .
J: TRBJ2-1
CDR3: CASSLGGPWEQFF
DNA: TGCGCCAGCAGCTTAGGTGGGCCGTGGGAGCAGTTCTTC

V: TRBV10-1
D: TRBD1
size: once
J: TRBJ1-6
CDR3: CASSDKGTGTYNSPLHF
DNA: TGCGCCAGCAGTGATAAGGGGACAGGGACGTATAATTCACCCCTCCACTTT

V: TRBV6-5
D: .
size: once
J: TRBJ1-1
CDR3: CASSSLVESEAFF
DNA: TGTGCCAGCAGCTCCCTAGTGGAGAGCGAAGCTTTCTTT

V: TRBV14
D: .
size: .
J: TRBJ1-6
CDR3: CASSQGPIGSPLHF
DNA: TGTGCCAGCAGCCAAGGGCCGATCGGTTCACCCCTCCACTTT

V: TRBV2
D: TRBD1
size: .
J: TRBJ1-1
CDR3: CASGHGRFTGEGDTEAFF
DNA: TGTGCCTCGGGTCATGGGAGGTTCACAGGGGAGGGGGACACTGAAGCTTTCTTT

V: TRBV6-6
D: TRBD1
size: .
J: TRBJ2-3
CDR3: CASRRGHLADTQYF
DNA: TGTGCCAGCAGAAGGGGGCACCTCGCAGATACGCAGTATTTT

V: TRBV28
D: TRBD2
size: .
J: TRBJ2-1
CDR3: CASSSPGLDQFF
DNA: TGTGCCAGCAGTTCCCCGGGACTAGACCAGTTCTTC

V: TRBV6-5
D: .
size: .
J: TRBJ2-1
CDR3: CASSYSTHGEQFF
DNA: TGTGCCAGCAGTTACTCGACGCATGGTGAGCAGTTCTTC

V: TRBV5-1
D: .
size: .
J: TRBJ2-5
CDR3: CASSFRGSETQYF
DNA: TGCGCCAGCAGCTTCAGGGGATCAGAGACCCAGTACTTC